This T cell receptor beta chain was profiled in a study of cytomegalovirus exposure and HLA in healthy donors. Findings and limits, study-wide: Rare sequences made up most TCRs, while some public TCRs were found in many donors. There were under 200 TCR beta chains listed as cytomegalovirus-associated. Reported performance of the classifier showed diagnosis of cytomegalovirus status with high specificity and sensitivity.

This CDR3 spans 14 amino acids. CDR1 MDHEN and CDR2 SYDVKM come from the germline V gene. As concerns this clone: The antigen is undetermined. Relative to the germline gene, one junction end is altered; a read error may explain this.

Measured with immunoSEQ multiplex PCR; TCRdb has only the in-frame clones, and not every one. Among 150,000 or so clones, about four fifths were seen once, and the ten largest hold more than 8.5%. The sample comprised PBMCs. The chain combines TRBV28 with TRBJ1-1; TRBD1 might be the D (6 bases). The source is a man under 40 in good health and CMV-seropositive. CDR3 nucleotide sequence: TGTGCCAGCAGTGTATGGACAGATCACACTGAAGCTTTCTTT. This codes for CASSVWTDHTEAFF.